The next 21 T cell receptor beta chains were all read from a single sample in a study of cytomegalovirus exposure and HLA in healthy donors. Primers for the PCR totalled 60 Vbeta and 13 Jbeta. Generated by immunoSEQ multiplex PCR, the TCRdb table keeps only in-frame clones and is missing some. The sample has approximately 100,000 clones; 60% to 80% are singletons. Sample: PBMCs. The source of these receptors is a female donor in good health and CMV-seronegative.

The rearrangement links TRBV7-9 to TRBJ2-1; 7 bases align to TRBD2. After removal of 3 bases from V and 2 bases from J, the junction contained 4 bases not matched to a gene. CDR3 size: 15 residues. CDR1 is SEHNR and CDR2 is FQNEAQ in the germline V gene (reference sequence). CDR3 bases: TGTGCCAGCAGCTTGCGGGAGTCGGCCTACAATGAGCAGTTCTTC. Translated, it gives CASSLRESAYNEQFF.

There are a few counts of this clone. This rearrangement joins TRBV7-8 to TRBJ1-6; maybe TRBD1 (5 bases). With 5 bases removed from V and 7 bases from J, the gap between germline ends came to 12 bases. CDR1 and CDR2 from the germline V gene are SGHVS and FQNEAQ. The CDR3 totals 14 residues. The CDR3 is CASSQGSANSPLHF. The CDR3 DNA is TGTGCCAGCAGCCAGGGATCGGCAAATTCACCCCTCCACTTT.

The J gene is TRBJ1-2, the V gene TRBV27; D uncertain. Germline V CDR1 and CDR2: MNHEY, SMNVEV (reference sequence). V gave up 6 bases and J gave up 2 bases, with 10 bases separating them. This CDR3 comprises 13 residues. For the CDR3, the DNA is TGTGCCAGCAGCGAGGGAGAGAACTATGGCTACACCTTC. It codes for CASSEGENYGYTF.

V gene TRBV7-6 combines with J gene TRBJ2-3; 7 nucleotides align to TRBD2. The J segment lost 3 bases and the V segment lost 5 bases, leaving 11 bases of the junction unmatched. CDR3 length: 16 amino acids. Germline loops: CDR1 SGHVS, CDR2 FNYEAQ. The CDR3 is CASSAPRQGGTDTQYF. The DNA of the CDR3 is TGTGCCAGCAGCGCCCCACGGCAGGGAGGGACAGATACGCAGTATTTT.

The rearrangement uses TRBV9 and TRBJ2-1; a weak D match, TRBD2 (5 bases). This CDR3 comprises 15 residues. Trimming took 0 bases from V and 5 from J, leaving 12 bases between them. Germline V CDR1 and CDR2: SGDLS, YYNGEE. CDR3 loop: CASSVGGGLNNEQFF. CDR3 DNA sequence: TGTGCCAGCAGCGTAGGCGGCGGGCTGAACAATGAGCAGTTCTTC. Full variable domain (remainder filled in from reference TRBV9 and TRBJ2-1): DSGVTQTPKHLITATGQRVTLRCSPRSGDLSVYWYQQSLDQGLQFLIQYYNGEERAKGNILERFSAQQFPDLHSELNLSSLELGDSALYFCASSVGGGLNNEQFFGPGTRLTVL.

The CDR3 loop reads CASRGAGGYEQYF. DNA for the CDR3: TGTGCCTCCCGAGGGGCAGGGGGCTACGAGCAGTACTTC. This rearrangement joins TRBV7-2 to TRBJ2-7; TRBD1 matches at 7 bases. V trimming: 11 bases; J trimming: 3 bases; junction bases outside the gene matches: 10. This CDR3 region has 13 residues. Germline V CDR1 and CDR2: SGHTA, FQGNSA.

In this sample, this clone turned up a few times. V is TRBV6-1 and J is TRBJ2-3, with TRBD1 identical over 7 bases. V dropped 10 bases and J dropped 2; count of bases not matched to a gene: 3. The germline CDR1 and CDR2 sequences are MNHNS and SASEGT. The CDR3 sequence is 12 residues long. CDR3 residues: CATQGNTDTQYF. The CDR3 nucleotides are TGTGCCACACAGGGGAACACAGATACGCAGTATTTT.

The rearrangement joins TRBV30 to TRBJ1-1; 8 bases map to TRBD1. Germline CDR1 and CDR2: GTSNPN and SVGIG (reference sequence). CDR3 length: 16 residues. Losses at the gene ends were 3 bases for V and 0 bases for J; bases not matched to a gene: 9. In nucleotides, the CDR3 is TGTGCCTGGAGAGGACAGGGAAAATTGATGAACACTGAAGCTTTCTTT. As protein: CAWRGQGKLMNTEAFF. Full variable domain (outside the CDR3, taken from reference TRBV30 and TRBJ1-1): SQTIHQWPATLVQPVGSPLSLECTVEGTSNPNLYWYRQAAGRGLQLLFYSVGIGQISSEVPQNLSASRPQDRQFILSSKKLLLSDSGFYLCAWRGQGKLMNTEAFFGQGTRLTVV.

This clone showed up just a few times. The chain links TRBV2 to TRBJ2-2; 9 bases are a match to TRBD1. The CDR3 runs 16 residues. Germline CDR1 SNHLY, CDR2 FYNNEI. The junction had 7 bases not matched to a gene; V was cut back by 5 bases and J by 3 bases. CDR3 in DNA: TGTGCCAGCAGTCCCCCCCACAGGGGGCACACCGGGGAGCTGTTTTTT. Its protein product is CASSPPHRGHTGELFF.

V usage is TRBV6-6 and J usage is TRBJ2-4; a weak D match, TRBD1 (7 bases). Germline V gene sequence: CDR1 MNHNY, CDR2 SVGAGI (reference sequence). The CDR3 loop spans 15 amino acids. The V and J ends lost 4 bases and 8 bases respectively, with 18 bases between them. CDR3 sequence: CASSWGRQGGDIQYF. In DNA form, the CDR3 reads TGTGCCAGCAGTTGGGGGAGGCAGGGGGGTGACATTCAGTACTTC.

The chain employs TRBV29-1 and TRBJ2-3; possibly TRBD2 for D (5 bases). Trimming left V 7 bases short and J 0 bases short, with 17 bases between. The CDR3 extends over 15 amino acids. Looked up from germline, CDR1 is SQVTM and CDR2 is ANQGSEA. The CDR3 here is CSASPGLPSTDTQYF. In DNA form, the CDR3 reads TGCAGCGCCAGCCCTGGACTCCCTAGCACAGATACGCAGTATTTT.

This chain uses TRBV28 with TRBJ2-1, with TRBD1 matching over 8 bases. With V trimmed by 6 bases and J by 8 bases, 3 bases remained unmatched. The CDR3 has 12 amino acids. Germline-derived CDR1 and CDR2 are MDHEN and SYDVKM. The CDR3 protein is CASRIQGDEQFF. The CDR3 nucleotides read TGTGCCAGCAGGATACAGGGGGATGAGCAGTTCTTC.

The chain couples TRBV20-1 to TRBJ2-5; 7 bases fit TRBD2. Germline V gene data show CDR1 as DFQATT and CDR2 as SNEGSKA (reference sequence). The CDR3 loop spans 11 amino acids. Trimming took 5 bases from V and 3 from J; bases not matched to a gene: 0. The CDR3 loop reads CSAGLEETQYF. In DNA, the CDR3 is TGCAGTGCTGGACTAGAAGAGACCCAGTACTTC.

The V and J genes are TRBV30 and TRBJ1-5; 9 positions match TRBD1. CDR3 length: 17 amino acids. In germline, CDR1 is GTSNPN, CDR2 SVGIG (reference sequence). The V segment lost 1 base and the J segment 0 bases; nucleotides outside the gene matches: 7. The CDR3 here is CAWSAGTGILSNQPQHF. CDR3 in DNA: TGTGCCTGGAGTGCAGGGACAGGGATCCTTAGCAATCAGCCCCAGCATTTT.

V is TRBV18 and J is TRBJ1-1; D unresolved. This CDR3 is built from 15 residues. Trimming stripped 0 bases from V and 5 bases from J, with 13 bases between. From germline, CDR1 is KGHSH and CDR2 LQKENI. In DNA form, the CDR3 reads TGTGCCAGCTCACCACCCTGCGCGGGAGGGACTGAAGCTTTCTTT. Translation: CASSPPCAGGTEAFF.

The chain links TRBV4-3 to TRBJ1-3, with D unclear. The CDR3 extends over 17 amino acids. Germline V gives CDR1 LGHNA, CDR2 YSLEER. V was cut by 2 bases and J by 4 bases, with 18 bases left in between. CDR3 nucleotides: TGCGCCAGCAGCCAAACCCCGGGGAGATGGATCGGAAACACCATATATTTT. Its translation: CASSQTPGRWIGNTIYF.

The V gene is TRBV27, the J gene TRBJ2-7; D is uncertain. The CDR3 consists of 15 residues. Between the trimmed V and J ends, which lost 0 bases and 2 bases, there was a span of 11 bases. From germline, CDR1 is MNHEY and CDR2 SMNVEV (reference sequence). CDR3 loop: CASSLSYLDAYEQYF. The CDR3 bases are TGTGCCAGCAGTTTATCGTACCTAGACGCCTACGAGCAGTACTTC.

The V gene is TRBV6-6, the J gene TRBJ1-1; 8 bases are shared with TRBD1. J gave up 4 bases and V 4 bases, and 5 bases lay outside the gene matches. The CDR3 has 14 amino acids. Germline CDR1 is MNHNY and CDR2 is SVGAGI (reference sequence). In DNA, the CDR3 is TGTGCCAGCAGTTCCCGGACAGGGCGCACTGAAGCTTTCTTT. Amino acid sequence: CASSSRTGRTEAFF.

The rearrangement uses TRBV7-2 and TRBJ2-3, with 9 nucleotides matching TRBD2. V dropped 2 bases and J dropped 10; count of bases not matched to a gene: 4. The CDR3 spans 13 residues. Germline CDR1 is SGHTA and CDR2 is FQGNSA. The DNA of the CDR3 is TGTGCCAGCAGCTTAAATCCTAGCGGGGCGCAGTATTTT. Translation gives CASSLNPSGAQYF.

This chain joins TRBV19 and TRBJ1-5; TRBD1 is a possible D gene (5 bases). The ends were cut back, 3 bases at V and 8 bases at J, with 17 bases in the middle. This CDR3 region has 15 residues. In germline, CDR1 is LNHDA, CDR2 SQIVND (reference sequence). CDR3 residues: CASSMEGQGGKPQHF. For the CDR3, the DNA is TGTGCCAGTAGTATGGAGGGGCAGGGCGGGAAGCCCCAGCATTTT.

This chain links TRBV6-5 with TRBJ1-2; 7 nucleotides match TRBD1. The V segment lost 0 bases and the J segment 5 bases; nucleotides outside the gene matches: 3. The germline gives CDR1 MNHEY, CDR2 SVGAGI. The CDR3 length is 14 residues. The chain's CDR3 is CASSYSDRPYGYTF. CDR3 DNA: TGTGCCAGCAGTTACTCGGACAGGCCTTATGGCTACACCTTC.